A selection of T cell receptor beta chains follows, all from one sample in a study of human T cells and chemical hapten exposure. TCRdb reprocessed the RACE reads with MiXCR, giving one entry per CDR3 protein. The sample shows about 380,000 distinct CDR3 sequences, approximately 4.4% of them seen only once. The sequencing here drew on whole blood, taken in connection with sensitization to the hapten diphenylcyclopropenone (DPC). The receptor source for this set is a woman in her fifties or sixties with alopecia areata. Some clones in this sample may be carry-over from other donors' samples. CDR3s include the opening cysteine and the closing phenylalanine or tryptophan. Each record gives: D gene, V gene, J gene, clone size, CDR3 length, CDR3 DNA, CDR3 protein. D genes are given only for firm matches. Not every row has a clone size; where given, it reads once, few, many or a size class.

NA	TRBV3-1	TRBJ2-7	few	12	TGTGCCAGCAGCGATGAGCACTCCGGGCAGTACTTC	CASSDEHSGQYF
NA	TRBV30	TRBJ2-7	many	12	TGTGCCTGGAGTAGGCAGAGCTACGAGCAGTACTTC	CAWSRQSYEQYF
NA	TRBV9	TRBJ2-2	few	14	TGTGCCAGCAGCGTAGTAAGGGACACCGGGGAGCTGTTTTTT	CASSVVRDTGELFF
TRBD1	TRBV4-3	TRBJ2-1	NA	16	TGCGCCAGCAGCCAAGATGGCGAGACAGGGTCCGATGAGCAGTTCTTC	CASSQDGETGSDEQFF
NA	TRBV28	TRBJ2-5	many	14	TGTGCCAGCAGTTACCTGACAGAAAAAGAGACCCAGTACTTC	CASSYLTEKETQYF
NA	TRBV3-1	TRBJ2-1	many	19	TGTGCCAGCAGCCACGCGACTAGGGGACCCTATAGCTCCTACAATGAGCAGTTCTTC	CASSHATRGPYSSYNEQFF
NA	TRBV5-1	TRBJ2-5	many	13	TGCGCCAGCAGCTTGGCGGGAAAAGAGACCCAGTACTTC	CASSLAGKETQYF
TRBD1	TRBV15	TRBJ2-1	few	12	TGTGCCACCAGCAGGGGACAGGGGCGGCAGTTCTTC	CATSRGQGRQFF
NA	TRBV5-1	TRBJ2-1	NA	14	TGCGCCAGCAGCTTTAGCGGCCCCCGGGATGAGCAGTTCTTC	CASSFSGPRDEQFF
NA	TRBV12-3/TRBV12-4	TRBJ1-3	few	16	TGTGCCAGCAACAAAATGGACCGTTCTGTAGGAAACACCATATATTTT	CASNKMDRSVGNTIYF
TRBD1	TRBV28	TRBJ2-7	many	15	TGTGCCAGTTTAACCGCCGGACAGGGGCATTACGAGCAGTACTTC	CASLTAGQGHYEQYF
TRBD2	TRBV29-1	TRBJ2-1	many	17	TGCAGCGTTGAAGACCAAAGACTAGCGGGAGGGTTCGATGAGCAGTTCTTC	CSVEDQRLAGGFDEQFF
NA	TRBV7-8	TRBJ1-2	many	14	TGTGCCAGCAGCTTAAGTCAGGGGCAGGGGGGCTACACCTTC	CASSLSQGQGGYTF
NA	TRBV15	TRBJ2-3	NA	14	TGTGCCACCAGCGGCGGCAGAGGGGCAGATACGCAGTATTTT	CATSGGRGADTQYF
NA	TRBV7-9	TRBJ2-3	few	13	TGTGCCAGCACCCTCGAAGGCACAGATACGCAGTATTTT	CASTLEGTDTQYF
TRBD2	TRBV7-2	TRBJ2-1	many	17	TGTGCCAGCAGCCGAGGACTAGCGGGAGGGCTACTAAGTGAGCAGTTCTTC	CASSRGLAGGLLSEQFF
NA	TRBV29-1	TRBJ2-7	many	19	TGCAGCGTTGTGAGGGGGGGACCCGACAGGGCCCTCCTTAGTGATGAGCAGTACTTC	CSVVRGGPDRALLSDEQYF